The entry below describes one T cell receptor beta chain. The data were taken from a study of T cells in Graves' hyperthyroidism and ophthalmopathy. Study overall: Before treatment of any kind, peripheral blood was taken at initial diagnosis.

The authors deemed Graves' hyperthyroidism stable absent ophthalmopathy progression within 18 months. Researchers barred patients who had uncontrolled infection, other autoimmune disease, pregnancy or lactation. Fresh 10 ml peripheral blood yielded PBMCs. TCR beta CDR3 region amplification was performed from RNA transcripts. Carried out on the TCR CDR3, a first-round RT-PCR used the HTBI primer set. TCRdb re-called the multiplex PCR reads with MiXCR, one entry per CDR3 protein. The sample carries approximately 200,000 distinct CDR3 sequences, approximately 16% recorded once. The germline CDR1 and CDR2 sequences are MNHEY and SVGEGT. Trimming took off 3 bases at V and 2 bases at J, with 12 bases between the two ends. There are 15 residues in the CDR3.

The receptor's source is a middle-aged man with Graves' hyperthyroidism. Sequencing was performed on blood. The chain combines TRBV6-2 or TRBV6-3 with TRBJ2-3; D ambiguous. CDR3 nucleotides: TGTGCCAGCAGTTATTCGGACGGAGACACAGATACGCAGTATTTT. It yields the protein CASSYSDGDTDTQYF.